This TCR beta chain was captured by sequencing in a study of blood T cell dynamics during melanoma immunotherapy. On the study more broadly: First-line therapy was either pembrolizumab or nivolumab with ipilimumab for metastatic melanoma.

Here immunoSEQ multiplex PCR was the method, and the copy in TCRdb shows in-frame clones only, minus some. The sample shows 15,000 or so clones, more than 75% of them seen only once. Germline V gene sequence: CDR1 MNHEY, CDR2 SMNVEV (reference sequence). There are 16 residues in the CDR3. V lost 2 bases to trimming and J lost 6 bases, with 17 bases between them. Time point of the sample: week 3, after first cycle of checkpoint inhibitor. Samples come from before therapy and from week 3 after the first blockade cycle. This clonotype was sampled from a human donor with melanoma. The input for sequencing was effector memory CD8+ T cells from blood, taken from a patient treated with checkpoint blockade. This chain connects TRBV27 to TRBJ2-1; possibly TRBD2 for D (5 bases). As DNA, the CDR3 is TGTGCCAGCAGTTTACACCGAGACCTCCGGGGCAATGAGCAGTTCTTC. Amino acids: CASSLHRDLRGNEQFF.